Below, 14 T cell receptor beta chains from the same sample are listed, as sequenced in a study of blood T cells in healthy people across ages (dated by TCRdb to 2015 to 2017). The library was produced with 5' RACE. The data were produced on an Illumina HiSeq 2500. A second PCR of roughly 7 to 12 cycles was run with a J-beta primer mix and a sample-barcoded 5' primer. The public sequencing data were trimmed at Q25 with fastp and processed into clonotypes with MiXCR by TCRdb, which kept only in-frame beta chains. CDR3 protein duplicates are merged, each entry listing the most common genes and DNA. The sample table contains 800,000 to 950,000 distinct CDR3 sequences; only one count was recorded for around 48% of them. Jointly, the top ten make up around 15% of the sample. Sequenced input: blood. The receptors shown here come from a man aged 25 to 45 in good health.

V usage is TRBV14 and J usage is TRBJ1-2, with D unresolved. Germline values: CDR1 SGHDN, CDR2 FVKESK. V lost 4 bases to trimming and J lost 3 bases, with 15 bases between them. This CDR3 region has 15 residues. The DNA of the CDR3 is TGTGCCAGCAGCCCACGGACCGACTATGACTATGGCTACACCTTC. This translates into CASSPRTDYDYGYTF.

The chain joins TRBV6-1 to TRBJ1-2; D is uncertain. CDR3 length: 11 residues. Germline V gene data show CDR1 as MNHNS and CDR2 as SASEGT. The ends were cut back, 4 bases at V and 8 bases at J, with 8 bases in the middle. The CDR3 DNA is TGTGCCAGCAGTGTGGGTAGAGGCTACACCTTC. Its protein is CASSVGRGYTF.

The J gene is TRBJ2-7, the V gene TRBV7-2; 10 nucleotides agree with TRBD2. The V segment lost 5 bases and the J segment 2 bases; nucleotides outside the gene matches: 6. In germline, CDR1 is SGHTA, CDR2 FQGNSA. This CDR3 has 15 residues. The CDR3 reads CASSQIAGGAYEQYF. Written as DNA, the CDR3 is TGTGCCAGCAGCCAGATAGCGGGGGGTGCCTACGAGCAGTACTTC.

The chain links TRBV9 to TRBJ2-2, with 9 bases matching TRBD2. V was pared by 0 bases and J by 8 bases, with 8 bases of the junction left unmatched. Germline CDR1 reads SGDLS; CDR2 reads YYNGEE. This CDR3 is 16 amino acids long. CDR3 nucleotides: TGTGCCAGCAGCGTAGCACTAGCGGGCGAATCAGGGGAGCTGTTTTTT. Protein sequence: CASSVALAGESGELFF.

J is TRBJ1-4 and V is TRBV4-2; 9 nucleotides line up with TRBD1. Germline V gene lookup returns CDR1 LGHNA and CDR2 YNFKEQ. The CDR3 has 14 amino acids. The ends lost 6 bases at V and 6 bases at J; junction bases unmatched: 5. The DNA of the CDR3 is TGTGCCAGCAGTCGACGGGACAGGGATGAAAAACTGTTTTTT. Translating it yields CASSRRDRDEKLFF.

The CDR3 loop is CASSSPSYGYTF. For the CDR3, the DNA is TGTGCCAGCAGTAGTCCTTCTTATGGCTACACCTTC. The chain joins TRBV6-5 to TRBJ1-2; no clear D. This CDR3 has 12 amino acids. Germline values: CDR1 MNHEY, CDR2 SVGAGI. V lost 5 bases and J lost 5, with 9 bases in between.

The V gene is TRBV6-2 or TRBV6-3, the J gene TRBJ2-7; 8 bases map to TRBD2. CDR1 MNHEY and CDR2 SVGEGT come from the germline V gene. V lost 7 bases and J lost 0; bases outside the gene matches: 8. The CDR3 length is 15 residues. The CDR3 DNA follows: TGTGCCAGCAATCCCGCGGGGGGTCGCTCCTACGAGCAGTACTTC. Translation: CASNPAGGRSYEQYF.

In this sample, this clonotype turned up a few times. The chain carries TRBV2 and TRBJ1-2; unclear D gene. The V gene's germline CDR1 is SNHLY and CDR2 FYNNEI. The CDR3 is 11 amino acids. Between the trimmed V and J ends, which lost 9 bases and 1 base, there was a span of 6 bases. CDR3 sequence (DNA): TGTGCCAGTAGTTATAACTATGGCTACACCTTC. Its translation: CASSYNYGYTF.

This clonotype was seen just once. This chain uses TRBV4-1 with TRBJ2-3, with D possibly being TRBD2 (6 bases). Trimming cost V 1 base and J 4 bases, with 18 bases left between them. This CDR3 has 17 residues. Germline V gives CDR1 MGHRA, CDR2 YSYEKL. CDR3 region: CASSQVVRAGGADTQYF. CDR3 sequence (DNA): TGCGCCAGCAGCCAAGTAGTTCGTGCGGGCGGGGCAGATACGCAGTATTTT.

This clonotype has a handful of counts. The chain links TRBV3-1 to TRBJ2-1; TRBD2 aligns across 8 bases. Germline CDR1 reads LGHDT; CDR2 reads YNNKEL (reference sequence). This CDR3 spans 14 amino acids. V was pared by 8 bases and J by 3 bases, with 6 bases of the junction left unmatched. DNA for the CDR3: TGTGCCAGCCTATCCGGGGGGGGCTACAATGAGCAGTTCTTC. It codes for CASLSGGGYNEQFF.

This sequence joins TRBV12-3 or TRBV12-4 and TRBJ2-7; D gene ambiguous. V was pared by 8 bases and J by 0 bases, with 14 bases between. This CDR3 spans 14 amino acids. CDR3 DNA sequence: TGTGCCAGCCAGGTCAGGCGAAGCTCCTACGAGCAGTACTTC. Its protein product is CASQVRRSSYEQYF.

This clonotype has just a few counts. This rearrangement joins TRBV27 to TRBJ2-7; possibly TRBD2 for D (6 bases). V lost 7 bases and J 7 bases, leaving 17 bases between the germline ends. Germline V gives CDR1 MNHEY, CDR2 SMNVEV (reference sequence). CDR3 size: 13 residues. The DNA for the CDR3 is TGTGCCAGCAAGAGCGGCGGGGCGAATGAGCAGTACTTC. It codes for CASKSGGANEQYF.

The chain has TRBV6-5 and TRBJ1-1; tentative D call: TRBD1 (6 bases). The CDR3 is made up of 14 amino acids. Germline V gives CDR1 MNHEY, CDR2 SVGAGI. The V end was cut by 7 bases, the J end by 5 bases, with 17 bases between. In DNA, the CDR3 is TGTGCCAGCATCTCGGATAGGGGGACAACTGAAGCTTTCTTT. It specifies CASISDRGTTEAFF.

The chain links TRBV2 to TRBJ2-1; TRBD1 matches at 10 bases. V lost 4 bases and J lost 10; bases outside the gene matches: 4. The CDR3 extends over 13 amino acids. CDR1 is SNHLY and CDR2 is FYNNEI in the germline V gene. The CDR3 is CASSAGQGREQFF. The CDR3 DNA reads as TGTGCCAGCAGTGCGGGACAGGGGCGGGAGCAGTTCTTC. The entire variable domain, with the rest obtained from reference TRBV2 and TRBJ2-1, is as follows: EPEVTQTPSHQVTQMGQEVILRCVPISNHLYFYWYRQILGQKVEFLVSFYNNEISEKSEIFDDQFSVERPDGSNFTLKIRSTKLEDSAMYFCASSAGQGREQFFGPGTRLTVL.